This TCR beta chain emerged from a study of blood T cell repertoires in COVID-19. Study-level background: COVID-19 samples collected from the United States, Italy and Spain covered acute and convalescent phases. Sample material is recorded as cDNA or gDNA derived from T cells, B-cell-depleted T cells, or PBMCs.

Germline CDR1 reads SGHTA; CDR2 reads FQGTGA. V lost 5 bases, J lost 1 base, and 7 bases stayed unmatched. This CDR3 comprises 16 residues. In the study's own analysis: Using reference gene primer amplification, nucleated cell counts were estimated. The protocol was immunoSEQ multiplex PCR, while the TCRdb copy is restricted to in-frame clones and leaves out a portion. That table gives V, J and clone size, and the DNA gave D and trimming. The sample shows 52,000 or so clones, 70% to 90% of them seen only once. The V gene is TRBV7-3, the J gene TRBJ2-1; 8 positions match TRBD2. The TCR sequence derives from a human donor in a cohort sampled during active COVID-19. Sample: peripheral blood. The CDR3 nucleotides read TGTGCCAGCAGCGCGTCAGCGGGAGAGTCCTACAATGAGCAGTTCTTC. Amino acid sequence: CASSASAGESYNEQFF.